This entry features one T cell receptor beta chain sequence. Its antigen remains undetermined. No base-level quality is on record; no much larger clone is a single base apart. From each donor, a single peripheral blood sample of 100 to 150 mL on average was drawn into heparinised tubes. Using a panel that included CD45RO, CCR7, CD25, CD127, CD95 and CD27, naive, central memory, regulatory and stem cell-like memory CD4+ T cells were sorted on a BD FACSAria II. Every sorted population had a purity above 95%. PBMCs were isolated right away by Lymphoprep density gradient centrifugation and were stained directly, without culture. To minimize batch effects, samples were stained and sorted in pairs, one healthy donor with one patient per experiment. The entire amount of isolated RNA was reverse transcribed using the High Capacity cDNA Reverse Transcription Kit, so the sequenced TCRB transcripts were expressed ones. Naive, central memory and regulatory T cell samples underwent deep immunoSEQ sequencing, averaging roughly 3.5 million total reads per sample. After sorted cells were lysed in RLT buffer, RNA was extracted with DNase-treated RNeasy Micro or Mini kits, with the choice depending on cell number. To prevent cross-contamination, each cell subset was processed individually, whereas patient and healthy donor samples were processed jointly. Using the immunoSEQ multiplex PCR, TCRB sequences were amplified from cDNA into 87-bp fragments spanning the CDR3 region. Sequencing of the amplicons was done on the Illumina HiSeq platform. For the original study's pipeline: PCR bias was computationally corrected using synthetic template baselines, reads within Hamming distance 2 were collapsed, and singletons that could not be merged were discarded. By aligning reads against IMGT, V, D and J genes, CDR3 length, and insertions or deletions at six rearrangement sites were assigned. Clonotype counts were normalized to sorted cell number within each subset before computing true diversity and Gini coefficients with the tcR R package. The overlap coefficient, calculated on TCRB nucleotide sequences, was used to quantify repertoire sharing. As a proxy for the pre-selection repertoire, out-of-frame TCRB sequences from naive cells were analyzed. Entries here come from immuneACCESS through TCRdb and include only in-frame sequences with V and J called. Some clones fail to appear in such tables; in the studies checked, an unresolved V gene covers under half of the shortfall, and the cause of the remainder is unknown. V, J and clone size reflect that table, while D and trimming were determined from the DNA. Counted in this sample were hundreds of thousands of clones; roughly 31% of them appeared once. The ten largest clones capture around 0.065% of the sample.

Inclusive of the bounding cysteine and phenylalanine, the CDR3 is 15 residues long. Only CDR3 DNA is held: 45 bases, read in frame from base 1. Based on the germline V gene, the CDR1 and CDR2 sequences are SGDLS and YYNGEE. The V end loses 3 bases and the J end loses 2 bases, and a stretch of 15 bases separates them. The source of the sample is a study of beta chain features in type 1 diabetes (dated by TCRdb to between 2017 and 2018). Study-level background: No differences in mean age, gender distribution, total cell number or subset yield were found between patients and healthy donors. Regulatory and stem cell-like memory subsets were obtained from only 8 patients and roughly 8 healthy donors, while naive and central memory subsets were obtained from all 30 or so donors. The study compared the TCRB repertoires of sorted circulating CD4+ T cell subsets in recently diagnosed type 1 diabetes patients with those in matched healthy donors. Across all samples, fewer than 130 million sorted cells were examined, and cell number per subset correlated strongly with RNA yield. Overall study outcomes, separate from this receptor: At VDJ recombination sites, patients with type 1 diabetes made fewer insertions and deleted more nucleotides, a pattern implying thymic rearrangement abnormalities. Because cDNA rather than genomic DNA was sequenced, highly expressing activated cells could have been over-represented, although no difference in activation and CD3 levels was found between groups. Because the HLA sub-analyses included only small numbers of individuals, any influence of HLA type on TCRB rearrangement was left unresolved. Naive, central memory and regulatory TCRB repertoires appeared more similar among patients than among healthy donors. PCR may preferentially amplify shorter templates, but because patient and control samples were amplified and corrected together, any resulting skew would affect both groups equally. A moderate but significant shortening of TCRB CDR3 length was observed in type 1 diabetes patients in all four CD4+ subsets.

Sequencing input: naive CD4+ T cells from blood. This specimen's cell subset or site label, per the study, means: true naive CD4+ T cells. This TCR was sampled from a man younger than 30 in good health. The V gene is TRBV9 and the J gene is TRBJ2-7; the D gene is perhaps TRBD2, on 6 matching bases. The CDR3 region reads CASSEGSGGPYEQYF. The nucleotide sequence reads TGTGCCAGCAGCGAGGGCTCCGGGGGACCCTACGAGCAGTACTTC.